The T cell receptor beta chain under discussion was sequenced for a study of cytomegalovirus exposure and HLA in healthy donors. Study-wide context: From donors who were HLA-typed, an early data release held 65 million to 85 million unique TCRs.

With respect to this clone: The antigen is undetermined.

Per the germline V gene, CDR1 is DFQATT and CDR2 is SNEGSKA (reference sequence). The CDR3 totals 11 residues. Trimming stripped 6 bases from V and 7 bases from J, with 10 bases between. 13 Jbeta primers and 60 Vbeta primers were used for the PCR. Using immunoSEQ multiplex PCR, the repertoire was profiled, and TCRdb retains in-frame clones only, with some absent. The sample has roughly 170,000 clones; around 83% are singletons. Notes on the study in general: Presence/absence analyses rested on an assumption that sequencing depth was roughly uniform across donors. Later examination showed HLA-associated TCR beta chains had greater clonal expansion than equally common others.

The sample was PBMCs. The receptor was derived from a man between 50 and 59 years old in good health and CMV-seronegative. The rearrangement links TRBV20-1 to TRBJ2-1; maybe TRBD2 (5 bases). The CDR3 loop is CSARRPNEQFF. The CDR3 DNA follows: TGCAGTGCGAGGAGGCCTAATGAGCAGTTCTTC.